A single sample gave rise to the 28 T cell receptor beta chains below, sequenced in a study of shared clonotypes between healthy human individuals. Profiling relied on immunoSEQ multiplex PCR, and the TCRdb table lists in-frame clones only, not all of them. The table includes some 2,000,000 clones, under 97% detected once. The sequenced material came from naive CD4+ T cells sorted from blood. Subset described: CD45RA+ positively selected. These receptors were obtained from a man aged 18 to 29 in good health.

This clone was observed once. V and J are TRBV11-2 and TRBJ2-1, with 9 bases that match TRBD1. This CDR3 has 17 residues. Trimming at V came to 0 bases and at J to 5 bases, leaving 8 bases not matched to a gene. Germline V CDR1 and CDR2: SGHAT, FQNNGV. DNA for the CDR3: TGTGCCAGCAGCTTAGACAGGACAGGGGCGGGGCACAATGAGCAGTTCTTC. Its protein product is CASSLDRTGAGHNEQFF. The variable domain in full, with the rest retrieved from reference TRBV11-2 and TRBJ2-1, is EAGVAQSPRYKIIEKRQSVAFWCNPISGHATLYWYQQILGQGPKLLIQFQNNGVVDDSQLPKDRFSAERLKGVDSTLKIQPAKLEDSAVYLCASSLDRTGAGHNEQFFGPGTRLTVL.

The J gene is TRBJ1-2, the V gene TRBV2; TRBD1 matches 9 bases. Germline-derived CDR1 and CDR2 are SNHLY and FYNNEI. There are 16 residues in the CDR3. V dropped 5 bases and J dropped 2; count of bases not matched to a gene: 9. CDR3 loop: CASSPWTGATNYGYTF. CDR3 DNA sequence: TGTGCCAGCAGTCCCTGGACAGGGGCAACAAACTATGGCTACACCTTC.

V and J are TRBV6-1 and TRBJ1-6; D gene ambiguous. This CDR3 contains 11 residues. Germline V gives CDR1 MNHNS, CDR2 SASEGT. Trimming pared 4 bases from V and 11 bases from J, leaving 6 bases between. The chain's CDR3 is CASSAITPLHF. The CDR3 DNA reads as TGTGCCAGCAGTGCCATAACACCCCTCCACTTT.

The genes are TRBV7-8 and TRBJ1-6, with D unresolved. V dropped 3 bases and J dropped 7 bases, with 13 bases sitting between them. The germline V gene encodes CDR1 SGHVS and CDR2 FQNEAQ. The CDR3 sequence is 15 residues long. CDR3 in amino acids: CASSFAGTLNSPLHF. The DNA for the CDR3 is TGTGCCAGCAGCTTCGCGGGCACGCTAAATTCACCCCTCCACTTT. Drawing the rest from reference TRBV7-8 and TRBJ1-6, the complete variable domain is GAGVSQSPRYKVAKRGQDVALRCDPISGHVSLFWYQQALGQGPEFLTYFQNEAQLDKSGLPSDRFFAERPEGSVSTLKIQRTQQEDSAVYLCASSFAGTLNSPLHFGNGTRLTVT.

This sequence joins TRBV18 and TRBJ2-1, with D possibly matching TRBD1 (6 bases). The CDR3 consists of 13 residues. Germline V lookup: CDR1 KGHSH, CDR2 LQKENI. V gave up 5 bases and J gave up 14 bases, with 19 bases separating them. CDR3 DNA: TGTGCCAGCTCAGCTTCTGGGGGCTGGCTCGAGTTCTTC. Residues: CASSASGGWLEFF.

V usage is TRBV6-6 and J usage is TRBJ1-6, with D tentatively TRBD1 (5 bases). V was cut by 6 bases and J by 6 bases, with 6 bases left in between. This CDR3 spans 12 amino acids. The germline V gene encodes CDR1 MNHNY and CDR2 SVGAGI (reference sequence). This chain's CDR3 is CASSQGNSPLHF. For the CDR3, the DNA is TGTGCCAGCAGCCAGGGTAATTCACCCCTCCACTTT.

With respect to this clone: Other DNA sequences within the sample encode an identical CDR3. This chain's CDR3 is CASSPRGGYGYTF. In DNA form, the CDR3 reads TGTGCCAGCTCACCCAGGGGAGGCTATGGCTACACCTTC. The chain is built from TRBV18 and TRBJ1-2; maybe TRBD1 (6 bases). This CDR3 has 13 residues. The ends were cut back, 3 bases at V and 4 bases at J, with 9 bases in the middle. From germline, CDR1 is KGHSH and CDR2 LQKENI.

The gene calls are TRBV9 and TRBJ2-7, with D possibly TRBD1 on 6 matching bases. The CDR3 is 14 amino acids. Trimming shortened V by 3 bases and J by 4 bases, and 14 bases separated the two germline ends. Per the germline V gene, CDR1 is SGDLS and CDR2 is YYNGEE. The CDR3 is CASSDGTPPYEQYF. The DNA of the CDR3 is TGTGCCAGCAGCGACGGGACACCTCCTTACGAGCAGTACTTC.

The chain has TRBV5-1 and TRBJ2-1; no definite D call. Germline CDR1 and CDR2: SGHRS and YFSETQ. V was pared by 0 bases and J by 6 bases, with 10 bases between. There are 14 residues in the CDR3. The CDR3 loop is CASSLGGSSNEQFF. The CDR3 DNA reads TGCGCCAGCAGCTTGGGGGGATCTAGCAATGAGCAGTTCTTC.

J is TRBJ1-2 and V is TRBV15; 8 bases line up with TRBD1. From germline, CDR1 is LNHNV and CDR2 YYDKDF (reference sequence). CDR3 length: 16 residues. V lost 0 bases, J lost 0 bases, and 3 bases stayed unmatched. CDR3 sequence reads: CATSRDRGLANYGYTF. In DNA form, the CDR3 reads TGTGCCACCAGCAGAGACAGGGGGCTGGCTAACTATGGCTACACCTTC.

This clone has just a few counts. V usage is TRBV18 and J usage is TRBJ2-5; D is uncertain. Trimming left V 1 base short and J 9 bases short, with 9 bases between. From germline, CDR1 is KGHSH and CDR2 LQKENI. The CDR3 runs to 12 residues. This CDR3 reads CASSPLDGPQYF. The CDR3 nucleotides read TGTGCCAGCTCACCACTAGACGGCCCCCAGTACTTC.

The rearrangement joins TRBV5-1 to TRBJ2-1, with TRBD2 identical over 13 bases. The V gene end was trimmed by 4 bases and the J gene end by 7 bases; junction bases not matched to a gene: 8. CDR1 SGHRS and CDR2 YFSETQ come from the germline V gene. The CDR3 is 16 amino acids. The CDR3 coding sequence is TGCGCCAGCAGCGCTCCGGGACTAGCGGGAAGAAATGAGCAGTTCTTC. Translating gives CASSAPGLAGRNEQFF. The full variable domain, with the rest looked up from reference TRBV5-1 and TRBJ2-1, is KAGVTQTPRYLIKTRGQQVTLSCSPISGHRSVSWYQQTPGQGLQFLFEYFSETQRNKGNFPGRFSGRQFSNSRSEMNVSTLELGDSALYLCASSAPGLAGRNEQFFGPGTRLTVL.

The chain employs TRBV5-8 and TRBJ1-2; D is ambiguous. Germline V lookup: CDR1 SGHTS, CDR2 YDEGEE. This CDR3 comprises 15 residues. V gave up 0 bases and J gave up 5 bases, with 14 bases separating them. The DNA of the CDR3 is TGTGCCAGCAGCTTGGGCCAGACGAGAAGGTATGGCTACACCTTC. Amino acid sequence: CASSLGQTRRYGYTF.

V gene TRBV7-2 combines with J gene TRBJ2-5, with TRBD1 matching over 7 bases. V lost 5 bases, J lost 5 bases, and 5 bases stayed unmatched. The CDR3 consists of 13 residues. The germline V gene has CDR1 SGHTA and CDR2 FQGNSA. CDR3 loop: CASSKQGSETQYF. The CDR3 DNA reads as TGTGCCAGCAGCAAACAGGGGTCGGAGACCCAGTACTTC.

This clone was counted once. The rearrangement links TRBV10-3 to TRBJ2-5, with TRBD2 matching over 9 bases. Germline V gives CDR1 ENHRY, CDR2 SYGVKD. The CDR3 is 15 amino acids. With 6 bases clipped from V and 0 bases from J, the junction kept 5 bases outside the gene matches. The CDR3 region has the DNA TGTGCCATCAGGACTAGCGGAGGGTACCAAGAGACCCAGTACTTC. Translation gives CAIRTSGGYQETQYF.

The chain recombines TRBV9 with TRBJ1-2, with TRBD1 identical over 10 bases. J was trimmed by 7 bases and V by 3 bases; bases with no gene match: 9. Germline V gene lookup returns CDR1 SGDLS and CDR2 YYNGEE. The CDR3 has 15 amino acids. CDR3 amino acids: CASSEETGGISGYTF. Written as DNA, the CDR3 is TGTGCCAGCAGCGAGGAGACAGGGGGCATTTCTGGCTACACCTTC.

This sequence joins TRBV2 and TRBJ1-5; 10 nucleotides agree with TRBD1. The CDR3 has 18 residues. V trimming: 6 bases; J trimming: 3 bases; junction bases outside the gene matches: 14. Germline CDR1 SNHLY, CDR2 FYNNEI. DNA for the CDR3: TGTGCCAGCAGCCTCCTGGGGACAGGGGTGGGGGCCAATCAGCCCCAGCATTTT. The encoded protein is CASSLLGTGVGANQPQHF. The full variable domain, in which reference TRBV2 and TRBJ1-5 provide the parts outside the CDR3, is EPEVTQTPSHQVTQMGQEVILRCVPISNHLYFYWYRQILGQKVEFLVSFYNNEISEKSEIFDDQFSVERPDGSNFTLKIRSTKLEDSAMYFCASSLLGTGVGANQPQHFGDGTRLSIL.

This clone was recorded only once. This chain connects TRBV4-1 to TRBJ1-2, with D unresolved. Trimming stripped 1 base from V and 2 bases from J, with 11 bases between. The germline CDR1 and CDR2 sequences are MGHRA and YSYEKL. This CDR3 spans 15 amino acids. Written as DNA, the CDR3 is TGCGCCAGCAGCCAAGTATCAGGAGCAAACTATGGCTACACCTTC. Its translation is CASSQVSGANYGYTF.

The chain couples TRBV6-5 to TRBJ2-5; 8 bases line up with TRBD1. The DNA matches TRBJ2-7 better at its end, which makes the J call doubtful. The CDR3 loop spans 14 amino acids. The germline CDR1 and CDR2 sequences are MNHEY and SVGAGI. CDR3 in DNA: TGTGCCAGCAGACACCGACAGGGGACCTACGAGCAGTACTTC. This sequence encodes CASRHRQGTYEQYF.

The chain combines TRBV6-5 with TRBJ2-2, with TRBD2 identical over 10 bases. The CDR3 runs 15 residues. The V and J ends lost 6 bases and 5 bases, in that order; junction bases with no gene match: 6. Germline V gene sequence: CDR1 MNHEY, CDR2 SVGAGI. The chain's CDR3 is CASSLAGAGTGELFF. The CDR3 DNA reads as TGTGCCAGCAGCCTAGCGGGAGCGGGAACCGGGGAGCTGTTTTTT.

About this clone: The same CDR3 is also encoded by other DNA sequences in this sample. This sequence joins TRBV10-3 and TRBJ1-5, with D possibly matching TRBD1 (6 bases). CDR3 size: 14 residues. Trimming removed 0 bases from V and 7 bases from J, with 10 bases in between. From germline, CDR1 is ENHRY and CDR2 SYGVKD. CDR3 sequence (DNA): TGTGCCATCAGTGAGTCAGGGGGGGGACAGCCCCAGCATTTT. Protein sequence: CAISESGGGQPQHF.

CDR3 coding DNA: TGCGCCAGCAGCTCAGGGGGCGCGATGACTCAAGAGACCCAGTACTTC. As protein: CASSSGGAMTQETQYF. The V and J genes are TRBV5-1 and TRBJ2-5; 8 bases agree with TRBD1. Looked up from germline, CDR1 is SGHRS and CDR2 is YFSETQ. The junction had 9 bases not matched to a gene; V was cut back by 3 bases and J by 2 bases. The CDR3 is 16 residues long.

On this clone: This sample also contains other DNA sequences that code for the same CDR3. The rearrangement links TRBV6-6 to TRBJ1-5; the D is unclear. The CDR3 loop spans 14 amino acids. CDR1 MNHNY and CDR2 SVGAGI come from the germline V gene (reference sequence). Trimming took off 4 bases at V and 0 bases at J, with 7 bases between the two ends. CDR3 coding DNA: TGTGCCAGCAGTTCGAGGGATAGCAATCAGCCCCAGCATTTT. Translated, it gives CASSSRDSNQPQHF.

The chain is built from TRBV5-1 and TRBJ2-7; 7 nucleotides line up with TRBD1. After removal of 4 bases from V and 3 bases from J, the junction contained 7 bases not matched to a gene. The CDR3 has 14 amino acids. Germline V lookup: CDR1 SGHRS, CDR2 YFSETQ. DNA for the CDR3: TGCGCCAGCAGCCCCTGGACAGGCGGCTACGAGCAGTACTTC. Its protein is CASSPWTGGYEQYF.

This clone showed up just once. J is TRBJ2-2 and V is TRBV14, with D unresolved. Trimming shortened V by 1 base and J by 3 bases, and 6 bases separated the two germline ends. Germline V CDR1 and CDR2: SGHDN, FVKESK. The CDR3 has 14 residues. The CDR3 loop reads CASSQGYYTGELFF. The CDR3 DNA is TGTGCCAGCAGCCAAGGTTACTACACCGGGGAGCTGTTTTTT.

The gene calls are TRBV11-2 and TRBJ2-2; D perhaps matches TRBD1 (6 bases). Germline loops: CDR1 SGHAT, CDR2 FQNNGV. Trimming took 7 bases from V and 1 from J, leaving 19 bases between them. The CDR3 runs 17 residues. CDR3 coding DNA: TGTGCCAGCACCACGTACTTGGGACACGAGAACACCGGGGAGCTGTTTTTT. Encoded protein: CASTTYLGHENTGELFF.

The chain is built from TRBV6-6 and TRBJ2-5, with D hard to call. This CDR3 comprises 15 residues. Germline-derived CDR1 and CDR2 are MNHNY and SVGAGI (reference sequence). V shed 3 bases and J shed 5 bases, with 16 bases lying between them. CDR3: CASSYSSGQWETQYF. CDR3 sequence (DNA): TGTGCCAGCAGTTATAGTTCGGGCCAGTGGGAGACCCAGTACTTC.

The chain recombines TRBV5-1 with TRBJ2-3, with D perhaps matching TRBD2 (5 bases). The CDR3 consists of 16 residues. Trimming took off 0 bases at V and 2 bases at J, with 13 bases between the two ends. Germline CDR1 SGHRS, CDR2 YFSETQ. This CDR3 reads CASSLAAGNPTDTQYF. The CDR3 coding sequence is TGCGCCAGCAGCTTGGCCGCCGGGAACCCCACAGATACGCAGTATTTT.